This T cell receptor (beta chain) was identified during a study of shared clonotypes between healthy human individuals. About the study: Three men and a couple of women, aged 18 to 49, were donors.

Researchers divided each subset's genomic DNA evenly across several immunoSEQ plates. The method was immunoSEQ multiplex PCR; TCRdb's version includes in-frame clones alone and lacks a portion of them. There are about 470,000 clones in the sample; 70% to 80% occur only once, and over 10% lies in the top ten. CDR1 is SGHRS and CDR2 is YFSETQ in the germline V gene. J lost 8 bases, V lost 7 bases, and 8 bases had no gene match. The CDR3 has 14 amino acids. The sample was PBMCs. This receptor was identified in a middle-aged woman in good health. Some clones in this sample may be carry-over from other donors' samples. The V and J genes are TRBV5-1 and TRBJ2-1, with 11 bases aligning to TRBD1. The CDR3 loop is CASYRDRGAYEQFF. The CDR3, as DNA: TGCGCCAGCTACCGGGACAGGGGGGCGTATGAGCAGTTCTTC.